The entry below describes one T cell receptor (beta chain). The data were obtained in a study of human T cells and chemical hapten exposure. Trimming took 2 bases from V and 4 from J, leaving 8 bases between them. The CDR3 has 13 residues. Germline-derived CDR1 and CDR2 are SGHTA and FQGNSA. TCRdb recomputed calls from the RACE reads with MiXCR, one row per CDR3 protein. The sample has 200,000 to 300,000 distinct CDR3 sequences, 7.5% to 9% seen once; the top ten hold 2% to 3%. Documented time point: pre-sensitization, week 0. Treatment here: therapeutic diphenylcyclopropenone sensitization with weekly scalp DPC.

This TCR was sampled from a woman in her thirties or forties with alopecia areata. Some clones in this sample may be carry-over from other donors' samples. This chain connects TRBV7-2 to TRBJ1-1; D not resolved. The specimen was whole blood, collected in connection with sensitization to the hapten diphenylcyclopropenone (DPC). In nucleotides, the CDR3 is TGTGCCAGCAGCTTAAGGAGGAGCACTGAAGCTTTCTTT. Its protein is CASSLRRSTEAFF.